These T cell receptor beta chains were read from a single sample in a study of cytomegalovirus exposure and HLA in healthy donors. This table comes from immunoSEQ multiplex PCR, and its TCRdb copy is limited to in-frame clones, with some not included. The data show some 120,000 clones, approximately 89% seen once. The sample was PBMCs. These receptors came from a man aged 30 to 39 in good health and CMV-seronegative. Each CDR3 is given with its conserved first and last residue. A D gene is named only where the DNA matches it firmly. Clone size is shown for a subset of rows, as once, few, many or a class of expanded clone.

cdr3_aa | cdr3_nt | d_call | j_call | clone_size | v_call
CASSLPGSDHTDTQYF | TGCGCCAGCAGCTTGCCCGGGTCCGACCACACAGATACGCAGTATTTT | . | TRBJ2-3 | . | TRBV5-1
CASSPRHGTGLYNEQFF | TGTGCCAGCTCACCAAGGCACGGGACAGGGCTTTACAATGAGCAGTTCTTC | TRBD1 | TRBJ2-1 | . | TRBV18
CASSFLGGINEQFF | TGCGCCAGCAGCTTTCTCGGGGGAATCAATGAGCAGTTCTTC | . | TRBJ2-1 | . | TRBV5-1
CASSEFAEGGSPLHF | TGTGCCAGCAGTGAGTTCGCGGAGGGTGGCTCACCCCTCCACTTT | . | TRBJ1-6 | . | TRBV6-1
CASSHPPRQQPQHF | TGCGCCAGCAGCCACCCCCCTCGACAACAGCCCCAGCATTTT | . | TRBJ1-5 | . | TRBV4-1
CASRETGANYGYTF | TGCGCCAGCAGAGAAACAGGGGCTAACTATGGCTACACCTTC | TRBD1 | TRBJ1-2 | . | TRBV10-2
CASSLGQGRDEKLFF | TGTGCCAGCAGCCTAGGACAGGGGAGGGATGAAAAACTGTTTTTT | TRBD1 | TRBJ1-4 | . | TRBV7-2
CASSLGRVYQPQHF | TGTGCCAGCAGCCTGGGCAGGGTGTATCAGCCCCAGCATTTT | . | TRBJ1-5 | . | TRBV5-6
CATRGGARDRVYNEQFF | TGTGCCACCCGCGGCGGGGCCCGGGACAGGGTCTACAATGAGCAGTTCTTC | TRBD1 | TRBJ2-1 | . | TRBV25-1
CASRYTGGRAETQYF | TGTGCCAGCAGATACACAGGGGGGCGGGCAGAGACCCAGTACTTC | TRBD1 | TRBJ2-5 | . | TRBV2
CASSPSDTIYF | TGTGCCAGCAGCCCCTCGGACACCATATATTTT | . | TRBJ1-3 | . | TRBV11-2
CASSILGGSSYGYTF | TGTGCCAGTAGTATCTTGGGGGGAAGTTCCTATGGCTACACCTTC | . | TRBJ1-2 | . | TRBV19
CASSILDRAPEAFF | TGTGCCAGTAGTATCCTCGACAGGGCTCCTGAAGCTTTCTTT | TRBD1 | TRBJ1-1 | . | TRBV19
CASYRQRNTEAFF | TGTGCCAGCTACCGACAGAGGAACACTGAAGCTTTCTTT | . | TRBJ1-1 | once | TRBV2
CASNGGGGANVLTF | TGTGCCAGCAATGGGGGCGGTGGGGCCAACGTCCTGACTTTC | . | TRBJ2-6 | . | TRBV6-6
CASSLFPAGGQPQHF | TGTGCCAGCAGTTTATTCCCCGCGGGGGGTCAGCCCCAGCATTTT | . | TRBJ1-5 | . | TRBV27
CASSVQDSYQETQYF | TGTGCCAGCAGCGTACAGGACAGCTACCAAGAGACCCAGTACTTC | . | TRBJ2-5 | . | TRBV9
CASSFRTALAKNIQYF | TGTGCCAGCAGTTTTAGGACTGCCCTAGCCAAAAACATTCAGTACTTC | . | TRBJ2-4 | once | TRBV28
CASSLVGRGIYGYTF | TGTGCCAGCAGCTTAGTTGGCAGGGGGATCTATGGCTACACCTTC | TRBD1 | TRBJ1-2 | . | TRBV7-9
CASSFTYRGLGSSNQPQHF | TGTGCCAGCAGTTTCACCTACAGGGGGCTCGGATCGAGCAATCAGCCCCAGCATTTT | TRBD1 | TRBJ1-5 | . | TRBV7-2
CSVESSRFGYGYTF | TGCAGCGTTGAAAGTTCCAGGTTCGGTTATGGCTACACCTTC | . | TRBJ1-2 | . | TRBV29-1
CASSYSGRSLNTEAFF | TGTGCCAGCAGTTATTCGGGGAGAAGCTTGAACACTGAAGCTTTCTTT | . | TRBJ1-1 | . | TRBV6-5
CASSLEQETQYF | TGCGCCAGCAGCTTGGAACAGGAGACCCAGTACTTC | . | TRBJ2-5 | . | TRBV5-1
CASSLGTSGGRYEQYF | TGTGCCAGCAGCTTGGGGACTAGCGGGGGAAGGTACGAGCAGTACTTC | TRBD2 | TRBJ2-7 | . | TRBV5-6
CASSLAGASGGYTDTQYF | TGTGCCAGCAGCTTAGCCGGCGCTAGCGGGGGATACACAGATACGCAGTATTTT | TRBD2 | TRBJ2-3 | . | TRBV7-9
CSVVSYEGTEAFF | TGCAGCGTTGTTTCGTATGAGGGCACTGAAGCTTTCTTT | . | TRBJ1-1 | . | TRBV29-1
CATSRWGQGSTGELFF | TGTGCCACCAGCAGGTGGGGACAGGGCAGTACCGGGGAGCTGTTTTTT | TRBD1 | TRBJ2-2 | few | TRBV15
CASSLEGRGRVGATNEKLFF | TGTGCCAGCAGCTTAGAGGGCAGGGGCAGGGTAGGAGCAACTAATGAAAAACTGTTTTTT | . | TRBJ1-4 | once | TRBV7-6
CASSLSGQVVSETQYF | TGCGCCAGCAGCTTGTCGGGACAGGTGGTATCCGAGACCCAGTACTTC | TRBD1 | TRBJ2-5 | . | TRBV5-1
CASSLVETGELFF | TGTGCCAGCAGCTTAGTTGAGACCGGGGAGCTGTTTTTT | . | TRBJ2-2 | . | TRBV7-9
CASSQGQVMDEQFF | TGCGCCAGCAGCCAGGGACAGGTGATGGATGAGCAGTTCTTC | TRBD1 | TRBJ2-1 | once | TRBV4-3
CASSLASWGVGGYGYTF | TGTGCCAGCAGCTTAGCGTCATGGGGGGTAGGAGGCTATGGCTACACCTTC | . | TRBJ1-2 | . | TRBV7-9
CASSLILSGETQYF | TGTGCCAGCAGCTTAATACTTAGCGGAGAGACCCAGTACTTC | . | TRBJ2-5 | . | TRBV7-9
CAINGGASGGPRKTYEQYF | TGTGCCATCAATGGTGGGGCTAGCGGGGGTCCCAGAAAGACCTACGAGCAGTACTTC | TRBD2 | TRBJ2-7 | . | TRBV10-3
CASNQQGGTNTGELFF | TGTGCCAGCAACCAACAGGGGGGGACGAACACCGGGGAGCTGTTTTTT | . | TRBJ2-2 | . | TRBV6-6
CASSLLGTGDGETQYF | TGTGCCAGCAGTTTATTGGGGACAGGGGACGGAGAGACCCAGTACTTC | TRBD1 | TRBJ2-5 | . | TRBV27
CASSAHEAYEQYF | TGTGCCAGCAGTGCTCACGAGGCTTACGAGCAGTACTTC | . | TRBJ2-7 | . | TRBV6-1
CASSPLDSSNYGYTF | TGTGCCAGCTCACCTCTGGACAGCTCTAACTATGGCTACACCTTC | . | TRBJ1-2 | . | TRBV18
CASSLVGRNYGYTF | TGTGCCAGCAGCTTAGTGGGCCGTAACTATGGCTACACCTTC | . | TRBJ1-2 | . | TRBV7-9
CASSIGQGYEQYF | TGTGCCAGCAGTATCGGACAGGGTTACGAGCAGTACTTC | TRBD1 | TRBJ2-7 | . | TRBV28